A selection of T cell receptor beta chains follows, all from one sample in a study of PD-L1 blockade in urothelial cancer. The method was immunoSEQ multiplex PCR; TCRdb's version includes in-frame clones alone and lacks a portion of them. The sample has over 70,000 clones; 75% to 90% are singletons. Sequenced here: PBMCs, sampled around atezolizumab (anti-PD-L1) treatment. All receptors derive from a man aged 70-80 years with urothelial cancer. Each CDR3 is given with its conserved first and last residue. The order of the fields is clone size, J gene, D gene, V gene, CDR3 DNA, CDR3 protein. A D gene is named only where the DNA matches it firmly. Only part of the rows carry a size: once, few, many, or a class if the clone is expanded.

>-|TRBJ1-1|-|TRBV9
TGTGCCAGCAGCGTAGAGGCAGGGTTAGCAGCTTTCTTT
CASSVEAGLAAFF
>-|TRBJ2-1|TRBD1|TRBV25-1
TGTGCCAGCGGCAAAGGGGGCGGTGAGCAGTTCTTC
CASGKGGGEQFF
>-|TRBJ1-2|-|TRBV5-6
TGTGCCAGCAGCCTACAGGGTGGTCAAAGCTATGGCTACACCTTC
CASSLQGGQSYGYTF
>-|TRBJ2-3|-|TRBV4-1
TGCGCCAGCAGCCAAACGGCGGCAAGCACAGATACGCAGTATTTT
CASSQTAASTDTQYF
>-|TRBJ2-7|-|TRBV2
TGTGCCAGCAGTGAAGGGTTGGCGGAGAGCTCCTACGAGCAGTACTTC
CASSEGLAESSYEQYF
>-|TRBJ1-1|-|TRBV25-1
TGTGCCAGCAGTGAATACGCAGGGACTGAAGCTTTCTTT
CASSEYAGTEAFF
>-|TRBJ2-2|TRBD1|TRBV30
TGTGCCTGGAGTGTACAGGGGGCCGGGGAGCTGTTTTTT
CAWSVQGAGELFF
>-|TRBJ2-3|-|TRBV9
TGTGCCAGCAGCGTAGACTTGCGGGATACGCAGTATTTT
CASSVDLRDTQYF
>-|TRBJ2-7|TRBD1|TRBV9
TGTGCCAGCAGCGCCACCGGGACAGGGGACTACGAGCGGTACTTC
CASSATGTGDYERYF
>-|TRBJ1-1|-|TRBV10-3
TGTGCCATCACCCCGGGAGAGAACACTGAAGCTTTCTTT
CAITPGENTEAFF
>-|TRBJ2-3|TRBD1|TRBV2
TGTGCCAGATTTTTTCCGGGACAGGGTGTTGGGGATACGCAGTATTTT
CARFFPGQGVGDTQYF
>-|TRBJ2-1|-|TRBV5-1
TGCGCCAGCAGTACCTCGGTTGGCGGGGCCAATGAGCAGTTCTTC
CASSTSVGGANEQFF
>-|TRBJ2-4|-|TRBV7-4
TGTGCCAGCAGCTCAGGCTTGCCGTCCCCAAACATTCAGTACTTC
CASSSGLPSPNIQYF
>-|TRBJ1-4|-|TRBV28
TGTGCCAGCAGTGAACAGGAGCCTAATGAAAAACTGTTTTTT
CASSEQEPNEKLFF
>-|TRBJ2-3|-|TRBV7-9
TGTGCCAGCAGTCCGCGGGCTGGGGTTGGCACAGATACGCAGTATTTT
CASSPRAGVGTDTQYF
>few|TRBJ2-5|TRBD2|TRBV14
TGTGCCAGCAGCCAAGAGGAGGTAGCGGGAGTGAGGGAGACCCAGTACTTC
CASSQEEVAGVRETQYF
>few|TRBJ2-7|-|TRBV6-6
TGTGCCAGCAGTTATTTGGCAGGCCCCTACGAGCAGTACTTC
CASSYLAGPYEQYF
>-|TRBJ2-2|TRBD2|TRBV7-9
TGTGCCAGCAACCCGCCTAGCGGCCAAGGCGGGGAGCTGTTTTTT
CASNPPSGQGGELFF
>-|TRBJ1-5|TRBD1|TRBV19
TGTGCCAGTAGTATTCTGGGGACAGGGGGTGGTCAGCCCCAGCATTTT
CASSILGTGGGQPQHF
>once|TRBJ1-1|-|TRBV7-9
TGTGCCAGCAGCATAGGGGAGGGTGGTCACACTGAAGCTTTCTTT
CASSIGEGGHTEAFF
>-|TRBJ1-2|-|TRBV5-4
TGTGCCAGCAGCTTGGCCGGGGTAGGTGGCTACACCTTC
CASSLAGVGGYTF
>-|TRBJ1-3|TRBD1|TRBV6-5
TGTGCCAGCAGCCGGACAGGGTTAACTGGAAACACCATATATTTT
CASSRTGLTGNTIYF
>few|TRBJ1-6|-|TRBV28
TGTGCCAGCAGTTTTTATTTAGATAATTCACCCCTCCACTTT
CASSFYLDNSPLHF
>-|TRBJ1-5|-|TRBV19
TGTGCCAGCTCTCAGGCTCAGGGCCAGCCCCAGCATTTT
CASSQAQGQPQHF
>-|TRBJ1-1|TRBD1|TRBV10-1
TGCGCCAGCAGTGAGACGCCCGGGACAGGGACCACTGAAGCTTTCTTT
CASSETPGTGTTEAFF
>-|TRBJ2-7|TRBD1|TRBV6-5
TGTGCCAGCAGTGGGACAGGGGTGCAGTACTTC
CASSGTGVQYF
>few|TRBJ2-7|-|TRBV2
TGTGCCAGCAGTGATAGGGTCGGGACCTACGAGCAGTACTTC
CASSDRVGTYEQYF
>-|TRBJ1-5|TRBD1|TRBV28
TGTGCCAGCAGTTTATGGGGACAGGGGAGCTCTCAGCCCCAGCATTTT
CASSLWGQGSSQPQHF
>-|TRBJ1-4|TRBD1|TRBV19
TGTGCCAGTAGCCCTCAATACGGGACAGCTAATGAAAAACTGTTTTTT
CASSPQYGTANEKLFF
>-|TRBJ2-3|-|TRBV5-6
TGTGCCAGCAGCCCAAGCGGCACAGATACGCAGTATTTT
CASSPSGTDTQYF
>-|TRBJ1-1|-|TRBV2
TGTGCCAGCAGTACCGTGGGGGGGAACACTGAAGCTTTCTTT
CASSTVGGNTEAFF
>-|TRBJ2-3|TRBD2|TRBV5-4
TGTGCCAGCAGCGGACTAGCGGGGGGGCGTGATACGCAGTATTTT
CASSGLAGGRDTQYF
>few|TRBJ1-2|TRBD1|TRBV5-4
TGTGCCAGCAGCTTACAGGGGGCGGGTGGCTACACCTTC
CASSLQGAGGYTF
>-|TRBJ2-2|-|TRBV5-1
TGCGCCAGCAGCTTCGGCCCCGGGGACACCGGGGAGCTGTTTTTT
CASSFGPGDTGELFF
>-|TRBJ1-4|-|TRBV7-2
TGTGCCAGCAGCGCGCACAGCTCTAATGAAAAACTGTTTTTT
CASSAHSSNEKLFF
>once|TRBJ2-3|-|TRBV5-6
TGTGCCAGCAGCTTGTCAGGGGGCGGGGGAGATACGCAGTATTTT
CASSLSGGGGDTQYF
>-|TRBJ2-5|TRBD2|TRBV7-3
TGTGCCAGCAGCTTAATTGGCAGGGGGTCCAGGACTAGCGGGATCTCGGAGACCCAGTACTTC
CASSLIGRGSRTSGISETQYF
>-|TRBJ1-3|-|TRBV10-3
TGTGCCATCAGAGAACAGGGTAGCTCTGGAAACACCATATATTTT
CAIREQGSSGNTIYF
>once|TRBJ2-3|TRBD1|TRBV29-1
TGCAGCGTTGTTCCAGGGGGCTTTGCAGATACGCAGTATTTT
CSVVPGGFADTQYF
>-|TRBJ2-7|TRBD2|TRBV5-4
TGTGCCAGCAACGACCCCACTAGCGGGGGGACGGACGAGCAGTACTTC
CASNDPTSGGTDEQYF
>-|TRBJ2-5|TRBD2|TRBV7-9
TGTGCCAGCAGCTTAGCGGCTAGCGGGAGCGAGACCCAGTACTTC
CASSLAASGSETQYF
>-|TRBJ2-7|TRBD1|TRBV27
TGTGCCAGCAGTATTACAGGGGGTGAGCAGTACTTC
CASSITGGEQYF
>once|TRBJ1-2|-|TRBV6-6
TGTGCCAGCAGTTACTCAGGGGATGGCTACACCTTC
CASSYSGDGYTF